One and the same sample provided the 29 T cell receptor beta chains below, sequenced in a study of T cell changes during pregnancy in multiple sclerosis. Method: immunoSEQ multiplex PCR; TCRdb's copy keeps in-frame clones and lacks some. The sample has around 110,000 clones; approximately 90% are singletons. Sequencing was performed on peripheral blood, taken after pregnancy. These receptors came from a female donor with multiple sclerosis, enrolled in a pregnancy study.

The CDR3 protein is CASSLEGLAGVEQYF. As DNA, the CDR3 is TGTGCCAGCAGCTTGGAGGGACTAGCGGGAGTCGAGCAGTACTTC. The chain carries TRBV5-6 and TRBJ2-7; 14 nucleotides agree with TRBD2. The CDR3 covers 15 residues. V gave up 0 bases and J gave up 6 bases; unmatched junction bases: 2. Germline-derived CDR1 and CDR2 are SGHDT and YYEEEE.

The chain couples TRBV7-2 to TRBJ2-3; 16 nucleotides line up with TRBD2. The CDR3 spans 16 residues. V trimming: 5 bases; J trimming: 6 bases; junction bases outside the gene matches: 5. Germline V gives CDR1 SGHTA, CDR2 FQGNSA. CDR3 nucleotide sequence: TGTGCCAGCAGCCGGGGACTAGCGGGGGGGCACGATACGCAGTATTTT. Protein sequence: CASSRGLAGGHDTQYF. The full variable domain, rest sourced from reference TRBV7-2 and TRBJ2-3, is GAGVSQSPSNKVTEKGKDVELRCDPISGHTALYWYRQSLGQGLEFLIYFQGNSAPDKSGLPSDRFSAERTGGSVSTLTIQRTQQEDSAVYLCASSRGLAGGHDTQYFGPGTRLTVL.

This clone occurred once. V is TRBV7-9 and J is TRBJ1-4, with 9 bases identical to TRBD1. This CDR3 region has 18 residues. Germline trimming cut 5 bases from V and 8 bases from J; bases unmatched to any gene: 18. CDR1 and CDR2 from the germline V gene are SEHNR and FQNEAQ (reference sequence). The CDR3, as DNA: TGTGCCAGCAGCCTCGGGACAGGGAATCACCAAAGAGGAGAAAAACTGTTTTTT. It encodes CASSLGTGNHQRGEKLFF.

The CDR3 sequence is CASSLEGGGYQPQHF. As DNA, the CDR3 is TGCGCCAGCAGCTTGGAAGGGGGCGGTTATCAGCCCCAGCATTTT. This sequence joins TRBV5-1 and TRBJ1-5; 7 nucleotides match TRBD1. The CDR3 length is 15 residues. In germline, CDR1 is SGHRS, CDR2 YFSETQ. With V trimmed by 0 bases and J by 5 bases, 5 bases remained unmatched.

The rearrangement uses TRBV10-1 and TRBJ2-1, with D maybe TRBD2 (6 bases). Trimming took 0 bases from V and 8 from J, leaving 14 bases between them. The germline V gene encodes CDR1 WNHNN and CDR2 SYGVQD (reference sequence). The CDR3 spans 15 residues. The CDR3 DNA reads TGCGCCAGCAGTGAGTCCCGACTAGGGCGCTATGAGCAGTTCTTC. Translated, it gives CASSESRLGRYEQFF.

The CDR3 protein is CASSVGTGGLDTQYF. The CDR3 bases are TGTGCCAGCAGCGTAGGGACAGGGGGCCTAGATACGCAGTATTTT. This chain connects TRBV9 to TRBJ2-3, with TRBD1 matching over 11 bases. Germline loops: CDR1 SGDLS, CDR2 YYNGEE. The V and J ends lost 0 bases and 5 bases, in that order; junction bases with no gene match: 2. CDR3 size: 15 residues.

This sequence joins TRBV5-1 and TRBJ2-2; 10 bases are shared with TRBD1. Unmatched junction bases numbered 9, after V lost 2 bases and J lost 2 bases. Germline values: CDR1 SGHRS, CDR2 YFSETQ. The CDR3 spans 18 residues. This CDR3 is CASSFQPTGGLNTGELFF. DNA of the CDR3: TGCGCCAGCAGCTTCCAACCGACAGGGGGCTTAAACACCGGGGAGCTGTTTTTT.

The V call is TRBV10-3, the J call TRBJ2-3; 7 bases are a match to TRBD1. Trimming removed 4 bases from V and 4 bases from J; junction bases left unmatched: 8. In germline, CDR1 is ENHRY, CDR2 SYGVKD. The CDR3 runs to 15 residues. CDR3 nucleotides: TGTGCCATCAGTGGGATTTTGCAGGGGGCAGATACGCAGTATTTT. This translates into CAISGILQGADTQYF.

The rearrangement joins TRBV28 to TRBJ1-1, with D perhaps matching TRBD1 (5 bases). CDR1 is MDHEN and CDR2 is SYDVKM in the germline V gene. This CDR3 comprises 15 residues. V was pared by 6 bases and J by 4 bases, with 18 bases between. The CDR3 here is CASSPLKGTGTEAFF. The CDR3 DNA reads TGTGCCAGCAGCCCTTTGAAGGGAACAGGCACTGAAGCTTTCTTT.

This rearrangement joins TRBV19 to TRBJ1-2; D possibly corresponds to TRBD1 (5 bases). The germline gives CDR1 LNHDA, CDR2 SQIVND (reference sequence). The ends were cut back, 3 bases at V and 0 bases at J, with 11 bases in the middle. This CDR3 region has 15 residues. The CDR3 region has the DNA TGTGCCAGTAGTATCGCGCAGACAGCTAACTATGGCTACACCTTC. Protein: CASSIAQTANYGYTF.

The chain carries TRBV4-2 and TRBJ2-7, with TRBD2 matching 8 bases. V gave up 4 bases and J gave up 7 bases; unmatched junction bases: 15. This CDR3 has 16 residues. In germline, CDR1 is LGHNA, CDR2 YNFKEQ. DNA of the CDR3: TGTGCCAGCAGCCCCCGAGCGGGGGCCAGAGTAGGGGAGCAGTACTTC. It translates to CASSPRAGARVGEQYF.

The V gene is TRBV4-1, the J gene TRBJ2-7; 8 bases are a match to TRBD1. This CDR3 is 15 amino acids long. Germline lookup yields CDR1 MGHRA and CDR2 YSYEKL. The V gene end was trimmed by 3 bases and the J gene end by 2 bases; junction bases not matched to a gene: 6. The CDR3 DNA reads as TGCGCCAGCAGCCACCTCGGGACAGGTGCCTACGAGCAGTACTTC. Its translation: CASSHLGTGAYEQYF.

V is TRBV6-6 and J is TRBJ1-5, with D possibly matching TRBD1 (5 bases). Per the germline V gene, CDR1 is MNHNY and CDR2 is SVGAGI (reference sequence). The CDR3 extends over 13 amino acids. With 6 bases removed from V and 7 bases from J, the gap between germline ends came to 13 bases. The CDR3 spells CASRPTGGQPQHF. For the CDR3, the DNA is TGTGCCAGCAGACCCACGGGGGGGCAGCCCCAGCATTTT.

This clone was observed a handful of times. The chain uses TRBV29-1 and TRBJ2-3, with TRBD2 matching 16 bases. Germline V gene data show CDR1 as SQVTM and CDR2 as ANQGSEA. The CDR3 spans 16 residues. V lost 8 bases and J lost 6; bases outside the gene matches: 11. The CDR3 loop reads CSSGGGTSGGEDTQYF. CDR3 coding DNA: TGCAGCTCTGGGGGAGGGACTAGCGGGGGGGAGGATACGCAGTATTTT.

This clone was counted once. The chain carries TRBV14 and TRBJ2-1; TRBD2 agrees at 14 bases. The CDR3 totals 14 residues. Germline CDR1 SGHDN, CDR2 FVKESK. V trimming: 4 bases; J trimming: 10 bases; junction bases outside the gene matches: 3. The CDR3 is CASSPRLAGGEQFF. As DNA, the CDR3 is TGTGCCAGCAGCCCCAGACTAGCGGGGGGGGAGCAGTTCTTC.

This chain connects TRBV19 to TRBJ1-1; 7 bases fit TRBD1. Trimming cost V 7 bases and J 4 bases; bases outside gene matches: 6. The CDR3 is made up of 13 amino acids. CDR1 and CDR2 from the germline V gene are LNHDA and SQIVND (reference sequence). DNA for the CDR3: TGTGCCAGTATCGACGACAGGGCCACTGAAGCTTTCTTT. It codes for CASIDDRATEAFF.

The chain carries TRBV18 and TRBJ1-2; 8 bases agree with TRBD1. The CDR3 length is 13 residues. Germline V CDR1 and CDR2: KGHSH, LQKENI. Germline trimming cut 3 bases from V and 8 bases from J; bases unmatched to any gene: 5. CDR3 DNA sequence: TGTGCCAGCTCACCGGACAGGGCGAGCGGCTACACCTTC. Translated: CASSPDRASGYTF.

This chain connects TRBV2 to TRBJ2-3, with 8 bases fitting TRBD2. Germline trimming cut 8 bases from V and 5 bases from J; bases unmatched to any gene: 9. Germline V gene sequence: CDR1 SNHLY, CDR2 FYNNEI. The CDR3 sequence is 14 residues long. DNA for the CDR3: TGTGCCAGCCGGGGGGGCAGTGTGGGAGATACGCAGTATTTT. Protein sequence: CASRGGSVGDTQYF.

The chain recombines TRBV27 with TRBJ1-1; D is perhaps TRBD1 (5 bases). The CDR3 runs 11 residues. Deletions cut 3 bases from V and 7 bases from J, with 6 bases between. Germline CDR1 MNHEY, CDR2 SMNVEV (reference sequence). CDR3 nucleotide sequence: TGTGCCAGCAGTTTCGGGGGTGAAGCTTTCTTT. Residues: CASSFGGEAFF.

This sequence joins TRBV7-9 and TRBJ1-4; the D gene is possibly TRBD1 (5 bases). V lost 0 bases, J lost 5 bases, and 7 bases lay in between. The CDR3 covers 14 residues. Germline CDR1 is SEHNR and CDR2 is FQNEAQ (reference sequence). CDR3 sequence reads: CASSLANRNEKLFF. The CDR3 nucleotides are TGTGCCAGCAGCTTAGCTAACAGGAATGAAAAACTGTTTTTT.

The chain recombines TRBV19 with TRBJ1-1; D gene unclear. The germline V gene encodes CDR1 LNHDA and CDR2 SQIVND (reference sequence). The CDR3 contains 13 residues. The V end lost 5 bases, the J end lost 3 bases, and 10 bases lay between the germline ends. CDR3 in DNA: TGTGCCAGTAGTCTGGCGGACTACACTGAAGCTTTCTTT. Its translation: CASSLADYTEAFF.

V gene TRBV5-1 combines with J gene TRBJ2-2; D is uncertain. V lost 0 bases and J 7 bases, leaving 13 bases between the germline ends. This CDR3 comprises 15 residues. Germline CDR1 is SGHRS and CDR2 is YFSETQ. CDR3 nucleotides: TGCGCCAGCAGCTTGGGGCAGTCTTTGAACGGGGAGCTGTTTTTT. It is translated as CASSLGQSLNGELFF.

The CDR3: CASSAGTDTQYF. In DNA, the CDR3 is TGTGCCAGCAGCGCAGGCACAGATACGCAGTATTTT. The chain couples TRBV9 to TRBJ2-3; D is unclear. CDR1 and CDR2 from the germline V gene are SGDLS and YYNGEE. The CDR3 sequence is 12 residues long. The V end lost 3 bases, the J end lost 1 base, and 3 bases lay between the germline ends.

This chain links TRBV9 with TRBJ2-2; TRBD2 matches 10 bases. Germline CDR1 is SGDLS and CDR2 is YYNGEE. This CDR3 has 16 amino acids. After removal of 2 bases from V and 8 bases from J, the junction contained 9 bases not matched to a gene. CDR3 protein: CASSVGASGSVGELFF. CDR3 coding DNA: TGTGCCAGCAGCGTCGGGGCTAGCGGGAGCGTGGGGGAGCTGTTTTTT.

The chain uses TRBV10-3 and TRBJ2-7; perhaps TRBD1 as D (5 bases). Germline V gene lookup returns CDR1 ENHRY and CDR2 SYGVKD. The CDR3 is made up of 15 amino acids. The V and J ends lost 3 bases and 4 bases respectively, with 16 bases between them. CDR3 residues: CAISDPARGSYEQYF. Here the CDR3 DNA reads TGTGCCATCAGTGACCCCGCTAGGGGATCATACGAGCAGTACTTC.

This sequence joins TRBV7-3 and TRBJ2-1; 11 nucleotides agree with TRBD2. V lost 3 bases and J lost 4; bases outside the gene matches: 5. This CDR3 has 16 residues. The germline CDR1 and CDR2 sequences are SGHTA and FQGTGA. The CDR3 here is CASSFRLAGTYNEQFF. In DNA form, the CDR3 reads TGTGCCAGCAGCTTCCGACTAGCGGGAACGTACAATGAGCAGTTCTTC.

The chain uses TRBV30 and TRBJ2-3, with D possibly matching TRBD1 (6 bases). The V gene's germline CDR1 is GTSNPN and CDR2 SVGIG (reference sequence). Trimming removed 2 bases at V and 1 base at J, with 22 bases between. This CDR3 is built from 18 residues. The CDR3 region is CAWSSGRYRVGGTDTQYF. The CDR3 coding sequence is TGTGCCTGGAGTTCCGGCCGCTACAGGGTTGGGGGCACAGATACGCAGTATTTT.

V usage is TRBV27 and J usage is TRBJ2-1; possibly TRBD2 for D (6 bases). V lost 7 bases and J lost 6, with 16 bases in between. This CDR3 is 14 amino acids long. CDR1 is MNHEY and CDR2 is SMNVEV in the germline V gene (reference sequence). CDR3 protein: CASNRRGRLNEQFF. CDR3 coding DNA: TGTGCCAGCAATAGGCGGGGTAGACTCAATGAGCAGTTCTTC.

The chain has TRBV6-5 and TRBJ2-2, with D possibly matching TRBD2 (7 bases). Germline V gene lookup returns CDR1 MNHEY and CDR2 SVGAGI. The CDR3 covers 16 residues. Trimming took 2 bases from V and 7 from J, leaving 17 bases between them. The CDR3 DNA sequence: TGTGCCAGCAGTTACCCCAAAGGGGGGGTGGTCGGGGAGCTGTTTTTT. This encodes CASSYPKGGVVGELFF.